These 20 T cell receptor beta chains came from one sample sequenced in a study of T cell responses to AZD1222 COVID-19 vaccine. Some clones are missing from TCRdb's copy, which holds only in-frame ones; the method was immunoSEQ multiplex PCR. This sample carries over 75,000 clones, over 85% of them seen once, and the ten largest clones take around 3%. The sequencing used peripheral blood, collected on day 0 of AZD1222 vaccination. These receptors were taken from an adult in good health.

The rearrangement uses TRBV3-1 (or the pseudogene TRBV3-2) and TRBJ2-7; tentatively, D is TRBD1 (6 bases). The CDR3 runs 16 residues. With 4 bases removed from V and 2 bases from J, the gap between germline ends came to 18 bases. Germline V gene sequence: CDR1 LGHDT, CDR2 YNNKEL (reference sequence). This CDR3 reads CASSLWPGQIPYEQYF. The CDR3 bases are TGTGCCAGCAGCCTATGGCCGGGACAAATTCCCTACGAGCAGTACTTC.

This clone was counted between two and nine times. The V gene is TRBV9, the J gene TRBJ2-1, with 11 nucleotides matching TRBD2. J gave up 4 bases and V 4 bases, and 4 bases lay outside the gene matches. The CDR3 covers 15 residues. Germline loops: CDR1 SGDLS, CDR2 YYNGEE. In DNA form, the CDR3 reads TGTGCCAGCAGCACCGGGACTAGCGGTTACAATGAGCAGTTCTTC. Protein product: CASSTGTSGYNEQFF.

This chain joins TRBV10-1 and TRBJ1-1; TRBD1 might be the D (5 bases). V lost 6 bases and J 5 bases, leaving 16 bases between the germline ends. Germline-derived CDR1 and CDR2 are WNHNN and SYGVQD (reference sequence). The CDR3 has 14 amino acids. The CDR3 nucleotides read TGCGCCAGCAGCGGTGGAGGCGGGGGGACTGAAGCTTTCTTT. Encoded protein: CASSGGGGGTEAFF.

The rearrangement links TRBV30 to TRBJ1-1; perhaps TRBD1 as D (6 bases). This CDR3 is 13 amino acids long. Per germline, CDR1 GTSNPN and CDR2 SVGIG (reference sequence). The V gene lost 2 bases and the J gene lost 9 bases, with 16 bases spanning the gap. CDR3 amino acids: CAWSQVLGHQAFF. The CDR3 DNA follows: TGTGCCTGGAGTCAAGTCCTGGGACACCAAGCTTTCTTT.

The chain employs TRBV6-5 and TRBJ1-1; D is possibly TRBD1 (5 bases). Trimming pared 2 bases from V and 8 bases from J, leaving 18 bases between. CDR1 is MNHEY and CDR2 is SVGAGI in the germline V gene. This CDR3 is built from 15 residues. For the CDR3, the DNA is TGTGCCAGCAGTTACCCTTCGACAGACCCCCGAGAAGCTTTCTTT. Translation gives CASSYPSTDPREAFF.

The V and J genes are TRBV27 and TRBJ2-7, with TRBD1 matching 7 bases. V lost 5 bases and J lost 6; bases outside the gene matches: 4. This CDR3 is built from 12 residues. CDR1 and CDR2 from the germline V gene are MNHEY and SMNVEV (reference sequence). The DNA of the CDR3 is TGTGCCAGCAGTCCACAGGGGTTCGAGCAGTACTTC. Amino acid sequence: CASSPQGFEQYF.

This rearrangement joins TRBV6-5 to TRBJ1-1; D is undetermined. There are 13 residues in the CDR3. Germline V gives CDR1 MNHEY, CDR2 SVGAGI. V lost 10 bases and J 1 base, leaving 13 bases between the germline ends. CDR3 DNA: TGTGCCACCTCGCCCGATACGAACACTGAAGCTTTCTTT. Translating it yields CATSPDTNTEAFF.

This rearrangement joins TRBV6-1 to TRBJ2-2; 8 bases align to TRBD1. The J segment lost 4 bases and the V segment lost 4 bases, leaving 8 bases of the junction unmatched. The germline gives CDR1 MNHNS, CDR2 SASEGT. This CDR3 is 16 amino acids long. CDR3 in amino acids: CASSGLFGTGTGELFF. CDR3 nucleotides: TGTGCCAGCAGTGGACTTTTCGGGACAGGCACCGGGGAGCTGTTTTTT.

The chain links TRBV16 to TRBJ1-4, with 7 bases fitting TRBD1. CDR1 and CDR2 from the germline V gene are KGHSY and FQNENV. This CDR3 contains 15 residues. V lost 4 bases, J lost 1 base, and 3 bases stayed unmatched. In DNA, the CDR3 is TGTGCCAGCAGCCCTTGGGACAGAACTAATGAAAAACTGTTTTTT. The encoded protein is CASSPWDRTNEKLFF. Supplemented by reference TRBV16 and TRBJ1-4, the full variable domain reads GEEVAQTPKHLVRGEGQKAKLYCAPIKGHSYVFWYQQVLKNEFKFLISFQNENVFDETGMPKERFSAKCLPNSPCSLEIQATKLEDSAVYFCASSPWDRTNEKLFFGSGTQLSVL.

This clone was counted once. The CDR3 DNA reads TGCGCCAGCAGCTCCTCCGCTGGGACAGGGTCCATGAACACTGAAGCTTTCTTT. It codes for CASSSSAGTGSMNTEAFF. The chain has TRBV5-1 and TRBJ1-1; 9 bases line up with TRBD1. With V trimmed by 3 bases and J by 0 bases, 12 bases remained unmatched. Looked up from germline, CDR1 is SGHRS and CDR2 is YFSETQ. The CDR3 totals 18 residues.

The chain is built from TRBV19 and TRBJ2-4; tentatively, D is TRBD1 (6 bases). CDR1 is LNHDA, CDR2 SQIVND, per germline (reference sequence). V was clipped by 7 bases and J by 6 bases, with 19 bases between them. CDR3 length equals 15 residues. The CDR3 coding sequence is TGTGCCAGTAACCGTATTGGGGGCGCGGGAAACATTCAGTACTTC. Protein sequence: CASNRIGGAGNIQYF.

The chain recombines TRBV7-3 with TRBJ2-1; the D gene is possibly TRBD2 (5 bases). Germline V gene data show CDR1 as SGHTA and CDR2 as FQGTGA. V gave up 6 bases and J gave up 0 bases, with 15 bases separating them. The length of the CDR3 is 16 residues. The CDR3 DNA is TGTGCCAGCAGTATCAGAGCGGCTAGCTCCTACAATGAGCAGTTCTTC. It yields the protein CASSIRAASSYNEQFF.

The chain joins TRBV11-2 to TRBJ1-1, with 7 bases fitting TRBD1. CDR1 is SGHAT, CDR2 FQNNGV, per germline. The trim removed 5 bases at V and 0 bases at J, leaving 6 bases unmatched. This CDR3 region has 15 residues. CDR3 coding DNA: TGTGCCAGCAGCCCCCTACAGGGGATGAACACTGAAGCTTTCTTT. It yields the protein CASSPLQGMNTEAFF. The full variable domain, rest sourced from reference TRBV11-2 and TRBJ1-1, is EAGVAQSPRYKIIEKRQSVAFWCNPISGHATLYWYQQILGQGPKLLIQFQNNGVVDDSQLPKDRFSAERLKGVDSTLKIQPAKLEDSAVYLCASSPLQGMNTEAFFGQGTRLTVV.

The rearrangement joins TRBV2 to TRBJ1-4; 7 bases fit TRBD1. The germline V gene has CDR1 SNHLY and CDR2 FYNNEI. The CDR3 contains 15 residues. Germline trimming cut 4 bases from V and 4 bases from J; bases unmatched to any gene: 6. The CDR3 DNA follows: TGTGCCAGCAGTGCATTGACAGGGAGTAATGAAAAACTGTTTTTT. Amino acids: CASSALTGSNEKLFF.

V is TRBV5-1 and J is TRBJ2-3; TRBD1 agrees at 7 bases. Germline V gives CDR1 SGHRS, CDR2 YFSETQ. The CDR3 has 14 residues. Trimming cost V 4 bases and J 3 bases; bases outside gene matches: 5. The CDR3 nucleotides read TGCGCCAGCAGCGTCAAACAGGGGACAGATACGCAGTATTTT. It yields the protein CASSVKQGTDTQYF.

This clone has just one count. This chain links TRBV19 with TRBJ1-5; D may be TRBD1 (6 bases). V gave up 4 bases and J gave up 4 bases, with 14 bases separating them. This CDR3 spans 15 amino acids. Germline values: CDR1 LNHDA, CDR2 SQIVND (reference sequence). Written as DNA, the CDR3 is TGTGCCAGTAGTACCCCAGGGGCGCGGAATCAGCCCCAGCATTTT. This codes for CASSTPGARNQPQHF. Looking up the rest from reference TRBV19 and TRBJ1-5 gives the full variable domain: DGGITQSPKYLFRKEGQNVTLSCEQNLNHDAMYWYRQDPGQGLRLIYYSQIVNDFQKGDIAEGYSVSREKKESFPLTVTSAQKNPTAFYLCASSTPGARNQPQHFGDGTRLSIL.

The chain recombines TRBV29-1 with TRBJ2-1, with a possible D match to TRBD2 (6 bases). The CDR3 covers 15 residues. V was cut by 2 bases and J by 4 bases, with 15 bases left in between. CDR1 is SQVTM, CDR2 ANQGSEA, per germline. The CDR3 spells CSVERRGTIYNEQFF. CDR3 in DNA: TGCAGCGTTGAACGGCGGGGAACCATATACAATGAGCAGTTCTTC.

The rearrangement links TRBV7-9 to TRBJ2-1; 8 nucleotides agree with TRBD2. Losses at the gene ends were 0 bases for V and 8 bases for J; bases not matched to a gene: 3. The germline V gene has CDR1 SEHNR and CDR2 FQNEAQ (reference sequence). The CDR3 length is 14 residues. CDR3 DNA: TGTGCCAGCAGCTTAGCAGCGGGAGCCTATGAGCAGTTCTTC. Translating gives CASSLAAGAYEQFF. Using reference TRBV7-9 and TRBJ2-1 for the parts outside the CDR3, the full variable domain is DTGVSQNPRHKITKRGQNVTFRCDPISEHNRLYWYRQTLGQGPEFLTYFQNEAQLEKSRLLSDRFSAERPKGSFSTLEIQRTEQGDSAMYLCASSLAAGAYEQFFGPGTRLTVL.

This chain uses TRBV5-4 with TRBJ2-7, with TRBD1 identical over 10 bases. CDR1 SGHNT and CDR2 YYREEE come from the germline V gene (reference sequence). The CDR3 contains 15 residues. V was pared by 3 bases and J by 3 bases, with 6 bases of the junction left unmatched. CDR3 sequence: CASSSRDRGNYEQYF. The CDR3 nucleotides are TGTGCCAGCAGCTCCCGGGACAGGGGAAACTACGAGCAGTACTTC. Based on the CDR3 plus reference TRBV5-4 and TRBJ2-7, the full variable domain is ETGVTQSPTHLIKTRGQQVTLRCSSQSGHNTVSWYQQALGQGPQFIFQYYREEENGRGNFPPRFSGLQFPNYSSELNVNALELDDSALYLCASSSRDRGNYEQYFGPGTRLTVT.

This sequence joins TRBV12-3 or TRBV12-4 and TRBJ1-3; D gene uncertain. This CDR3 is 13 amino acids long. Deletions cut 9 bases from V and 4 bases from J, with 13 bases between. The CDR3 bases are TGTGCCAGTTCCCTGTCATCGGGAAACACCATATATTTT. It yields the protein CASSLSSGNTIYF.